This T cell receptor beta chain was captured in a study of blood T cell repertoires in COVID-19. Study information: Sites across the United States, Italy and Spain contributed samples from acute and convalescent COVID-19. T cells, B-cell-depleted T cells, or PBMCs supplied cDNA or gDNA.

Source study methods: Estimates of nucleated cell counts were drawn from the amplification of reference gene primers. Method: immunoSEQ multiplex PCR; TCRdb's copy keeps in-frame clones and lacks some. The V and J calls and clone size are taken from that table; D and trimming were inferred from the DNA. The top ten clones hold around 1.5% of a sample with approximately 150,000 clones, about 92% of them seen once. The CDR3 has 15 residues. Germline CDR1 reads GTSNPN; CDR2 reads SVGIG (reference sequence). Trimming cost V 3 bases and J 2 bases, with 16 bases left between them. The receptor's source is a human donor in a cohort sampled during active COVID-19. The chain joins TRBV30 to TRBJ1-1; maybe TRBD1 (5 bases). The sample taken for sequencing was peripheral blood. CDR3 nucleotide sequence: TGTGCCTGGAGGCAGGGTAATTCTGGAAACACTGAAGCTTTCTTT. This encodes CAWRQGNSGNTEAFF.